Presented here are 10 T cell receptor beta chains from one specimen sequenced in a study of CD8+ T cells in alopecia areata. Isolated RNA was reverse transcribed into cDNA used as the sequencing template. Method: immunoSEQ multiplex PCR; TCRdb's copy keeps in-frame clones and lacks some. Of 90,000 to 100,000 clones in the sample, around 45% were seen once. Sequencing was done on a sample of CD4+ T cells sorted from blood. The receptors derive from a human donor with alopecia areata.

This clone was observed a handful of times. The genes are TRBV7-2 and TRBJ2-7, with 11 bases lining up with TRBD1. V shed 3 bases and J 4 bases; nucleotides not matched to a gene: 5. This CDR3 has 15 residues. The V gene's germline CDR1 is SGHTA and CDR2 FQGNSA. In nucleotides, the CDR3 is TGTGCCAGCAGCTTGGGGACAGGGGGACAGTACGAGCAGTACTTC. This translates into CASSLGTGGQYEQYF.

The gene calls are TRBV7-2 and TRBJ2-3, with D maybe TRBD2 (6 bases). The length of the CDR3 is 15 residues. Trimming shortened V by 5 bases and J by 7 bases, and 19 bases separated the two germline ends. Germline V gene lookup returns CDR1 SGHTA and CDR2 FQGNSA. CDR3 sequence: CASSTGRAAGNTQYF. CDR3 sequence (DNA): TGTGCCAGCAGCACGGGTCGGGCGGCGGGGAATACGCAGTATTTT.

The rearrangement uses TRBV23-1 and TRBJ2-1; 7 bases fit TRBD1. TRBV23-1 is an ORF; its function is uncertain. The CDR3 consists of 15 residues. V lost 4 bases and J lost 6; bases outside the gene matches: 9. The CDR3 DNA reads TGCGCCAGCAGTCGCTCGGACAGGAAACTCAATGAGCAGTTCTTC. This encodes CASSRSDRKLNEQFF.

This rearrangement joins TRBV7-6 to TRBJ2-7; maybe TRBD1 (6 bases). V lost 0 bases, J lost 0 bases, and 9 bases lay in between. This CDR3 comprises 15 residues. CDR1 is SGHVS and CDR2 is FNYEAQ in the germline V gene. CDR3 sequence (DNA): TGTGCCAGCAGCTTAGCGGACAGCAGCTCCTACGAGCAGTACTTC. This translates into CASSLADSSSYEQYF.

The V call is TRBV7-9, the J call TRBJ2-7; possible D gene TRBD1, 5 bases. Trimming cost V 5 bases and J 3 bases, with 17 bases left between them. CDR3 size: 15 residues. Looked up from germline, CDR1 is SEHNR and CDR2 is FQNEAQ (reference sequence). CDR3 residues: CASSRIQGKVYEQYF. The CDR3 DNA is TGTGCCAGCAGCCGTATTCAGGGAAAGGTCTACGAGCAGTACTTC.

The J gene is TRBJ2-3, the V gene TRBV7-9, with 7 nucleotides matching TRBD1. The CDR3 totals 16 residues. Germline V gives CDR1 SEHNR, CDR2 FQNEAQ (reference sequence). V was pared by 8 bases and J by 0 bases, with 11 bases of the junction left unmatched. DNA for the CDR3: TGTGCCAGCCTAGTAAAAGGACAGGCCAGCACAGATACGCAGTATTTT. Translation gives CASLVKGQASTDTQYF.

The chain links TRBV5-6 to TRBJ2-7; the D is unclear. This CDR3 contains 13 residues. Germline lookup yields CDR1 SGHDT and CDR2 YYEEEE. The ends were cut back, 0 bases at V and 2 bases at J, with 6 bases in the middle. The CDR3 nucleotides are TGTGCCAGCAGCTTGGATAGAACCTACGAGCAGTACTTC. It translates to CASSLDRTYEQYF.

This clone has a handful of counts. The gene calls are TRBV30 and TRBJ2-3; D not certain. This CDR3 contains 12 residues. Germline CDR1 GTSNPN, CDR2 SVGIG (reference sequence). V lost 0 bases, J lost 5 bases, and 6 bases lay in between. The CDR3 nucleotides are TGTGCCTGGAGTGTACATCGAGATACGCAGTATTTT. Its translation: CAWSVHRDTQYF.

The chain joins TRBV6-1 to TRBJ1-5; D may be TRBD1 (5 bases). Per germline, CDR1 MNHNS and CDR2 SASEGT. V was pared by 6 bases and J by 3 bases, with 12 bases between. This CDR3 has 14 amino acids. The CDR3 DNA reads as TGTGCCAGCAGCAAAAGCAGGGTCAATCAGCCCCAGCATTTT. Translating it yields CASSKSRVNQPQHF.

The chain employs TRBV4-3 and TRBJ1-1; no firm D call. Between the trimmed V and J ends, which lost 1 base and 5 bases, there was a span of 14 bases. This CDR3 is 15 amino acids long. The V gene's germline CDR1 is LGHNA and CDR2 YSLEER. Written as DNA, the CDR3 is TGCGCCAGCAGCCAAGTGGCCGGATCTAGGACTGAAGCTTTCTTT. Protein: CASSQVAGSRTEAFF.